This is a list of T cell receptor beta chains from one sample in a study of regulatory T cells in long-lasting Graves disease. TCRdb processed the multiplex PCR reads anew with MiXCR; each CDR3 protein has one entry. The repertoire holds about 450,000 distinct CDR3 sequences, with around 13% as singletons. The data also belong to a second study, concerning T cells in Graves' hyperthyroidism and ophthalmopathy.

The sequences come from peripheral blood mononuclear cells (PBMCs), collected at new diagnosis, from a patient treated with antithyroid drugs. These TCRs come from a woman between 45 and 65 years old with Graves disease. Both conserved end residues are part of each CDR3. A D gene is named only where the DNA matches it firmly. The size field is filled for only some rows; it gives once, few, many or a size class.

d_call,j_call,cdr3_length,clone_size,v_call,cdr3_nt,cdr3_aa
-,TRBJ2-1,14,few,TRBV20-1,TGCAGTGCTCCTGACTCTCACTCCTACAATGAGCAGTTCTTC,CSAPDSHSYNEQFF
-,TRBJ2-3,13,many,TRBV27,TGTGCCAGCAGTTTATACGGGGTCGATACGCAGTATTTT,CASSLYGVDTQYF
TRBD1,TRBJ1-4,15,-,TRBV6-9,TGTGCCAGCAGTTATCGACAGGGAGTCGGCGAAAAACTGTTTTTT,CASSYRQGVGEKLFF
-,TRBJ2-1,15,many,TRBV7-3,TGTGCCAGCAGCTTAACCCGGGACCTTTACAATGAGCAGTTCTTC,CASSLTRDLYNEQFF
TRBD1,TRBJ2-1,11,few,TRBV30,TGTGCCTGGAGTCAGGGGGCGAGGCAGTTCTTC,CAWSQGARQFF
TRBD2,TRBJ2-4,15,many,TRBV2,TGTGCCAGCAGTGCCGAGCGGGAGGCCAAAAACATTCAGTACTTC,CASSAEREAKNIQYF
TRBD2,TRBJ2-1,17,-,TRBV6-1,TGTGCCAGCAGCCGCGAGGGGGGTAGCGGGAGGCCGAATGAGCAGTTCTTC,CASSREGGSGRPNEQFF
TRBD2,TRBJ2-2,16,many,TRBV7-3,TGTGCCAGCAGCTACCTAGCGGGAAGGAACACCGGGGAGCTGTTTTTT,CASSYLAGRNTGELFF
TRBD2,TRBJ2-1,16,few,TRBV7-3,TGTGCCAGCAGCTTAACGGCTAGCGGGAGGCCGAATGAGCAGTTCTTC,CASSLTASGRPNEQFF
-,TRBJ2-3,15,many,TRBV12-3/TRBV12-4,TGTGCCAGCAGTTTGAGTCCGGGGGCTGGAGATACGCAGTATTTT,CASSLSPGAGDTQYF
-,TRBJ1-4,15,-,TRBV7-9,TGTGCCAGCAGCTTTGGGGAACGCTTCCGGGAAAAACTGTTTTTT,CASSFGERFREKLFF
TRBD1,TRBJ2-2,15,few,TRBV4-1,TGCGCCAGCAGCCGGACAGGGGCCGACACCGGGGAGCTGTTTTTT,CASSRTGADTGELFF
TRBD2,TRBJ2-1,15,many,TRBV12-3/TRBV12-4,TGTGCCAGCACCGAACTAGCGGGACCATACAATGAGCAGTTCTTC,CASTELAGPYNEQFF
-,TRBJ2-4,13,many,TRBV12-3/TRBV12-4,TGTGCCAGCAGTTTAGGCGATACGAACATTCAGTACTTC,CASSLGDTNIQYF
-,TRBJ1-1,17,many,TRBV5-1,TGCGCCAGCAGCTTGGCGGGCAGGGTCGGGATGAACACTGAAGCTTTCTTT,CASSLAGRVGMNTEAFF
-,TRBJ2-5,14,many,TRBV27,TGTGCCAGCAGTTTTGGGGGTATGGGGGAGACCCAGTACTTC,CASSFGGMGETQYF
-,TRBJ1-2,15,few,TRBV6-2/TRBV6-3,TGTGCCAGCAGTGACCTGGCAGAGGAAAGTTATGGCTACACCTTC,CASSDLAEESYGYTF
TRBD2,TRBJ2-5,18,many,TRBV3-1,TGTGCCAGCAGCCAAGAAACTAGCGGGAGGAACACACAAGAGACCCAGTACTTC,CASSQETSGRNTQETQYF
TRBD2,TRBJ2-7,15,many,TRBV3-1,TGTGCCAGCAGCCAAGTGGGTCTAGCGGGAGCCGAGCAGTACTTC,CASSQVGLAGAEQYF
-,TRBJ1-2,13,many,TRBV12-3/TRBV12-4,TGTGCCAGCAGCCGTGGCCCGGACAATGGCTACACCTTC,CASSRGPDNGYTF
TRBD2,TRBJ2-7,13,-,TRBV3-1,TGTGCCAGCAGCCGGACTAGCCTCTACGAGCAGTACTTC,CASSRTSLYEQYF
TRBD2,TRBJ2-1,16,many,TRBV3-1,TGTGCCAGCAGCCGGGGTAGCGGGGGCTCCTACAATGAGCAGTTCTTC,CASSRGSGGSYNEQFF
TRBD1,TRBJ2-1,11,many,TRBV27,TGTGCCAGCAGTTTGGACAGGGAGCAGTTCTTC,CASSLDREQFF
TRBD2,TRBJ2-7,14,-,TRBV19,TGTGCCAGTAGTACTAGCCTTAGCGGGAACGAGCAGTACTTC,CASSTSLSGNEQYF
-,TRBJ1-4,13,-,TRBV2,TGTGCCAGCAAAACGACGCCGGATGAAAAACTGTTTTTT,CASKTTPDEKLFF